Each of the 29 T cell receptor beta chains below was sequenced from the same sample in a study of early T cells in non-severe SARS-CoV-2 infection. MiXCR, applied by TCRdb to the 5' RACE reads, yields one record per CDR3 protein. The top ten hold around 5% of the sample, which has some 71,000 distinct CDR3 sequences, roughly 11% seen once. The sample was whole blood, taken at baseline. The receptors here all came from an adult who was a healthcare worker with PCR-confirmed SARS-CoV-2 infection or an uninfected control (not recorded which).

The sample holds many counts of this clonotype. The gene calls are TRBV5-1 and TRBJ2-2; 8 bases are a match to TRBD2. This CDR3 contains 15 residues. J gave up 1 base and V 4 bases, and 3 bases lay outside the gene matches. The germline V gene has CDR1 SGHRS and CDR2 YFSETQ. The CDR3 region is CASSRAGENTGELFF. Written as DNA, the CDR3 is TGCGCCAGCAGCCGAGCGGGAGAGAACACCGGGGAGCTGTTTTTT.

The rearrangement links TRBV12-3 or TRBV12-4 to TRBJ2-7; 7 positions match TRBD2. The CDR3 totals 16 residues. The V and J ends lost 5 bases and 4 bases, in that order; junction bases with no gene match: 14. CDR3 DNA sequence: TGTGCCAGCAGTCTTCAATTGGGGGGGACTTATTACGAGCAGTACTTC. Its protein product is CASSLQLGGTYYEQYF.

This clonotype has ten or more counts. J is TRBJ1-2 and V is TRBV19; no reliable D call. V dropped 1 base and J dropped 3 bases, with 21 bases sitting between them. CDR1 is LNHDA and CDR2 is SQIVND in the germline V gene (reference sequence). CDR3 length: 18 amino acids. CDR3 DNA: TGTGCCAGTAGTATAGCCTTGCGGCCCAAAATTCAGGACTATGGCTACACCTTC. Protein sequence: CASSIALRPKIQDYGYTF.

V and J are TRBV4-1 and TRBJ2-1, with 9 bases matching TRBD2. Unmatched junction bases numbered 11, after V lost 5 bases and J lost 0 bases. The CDR3 has 18 amino acids. CDR1 and CDR2 (germline): MGHRA, YSYEKL. As DNA, the CDR3 is TGCGCCAGCAGCAGACACCCCATAGCGGGGGACTCCTACAATGAGCAGTTCTTC. Translation gives CASSRHPIAGDSYNEQFF.

This clonotype was counted ten times or more. V is TRBV29-1 and J is TRBJ2-5, with 10 bases fitting TRBD1. CDR1 is SQVTM, CDR2 ANQGSEA, per germline. The CDR3 extends over 14 amino acids. With V trimmed by 8 bases and J by 0 bases, 6 bases remained unmatched. The CDR3 nucleotides are TGCAGCTCGGTCGGGACAGGGGACCAAGAGACCCAGTACTTC. Its translation: CSSVGTGDQETQYF.

This clonotype was detected once. This chain links TRBV5-1 with TRBJ2-5; no reliable D call. V lost 1 base and J lost 5, with 6 bases in between. The germline V gene has CDR1 SGHRS and CDR2 YFSETQ. The CDR3 length is 12 residues. The CDR3 region is CASSLNGETQYF. CDR3 coding DNA: TGCGCCAGCAGCTTGAATGGGGAGACCCAGTACTTC.

In its sample, this clonotype was seen many times. V gene TRBV12-3 or TRBV12-4 combines with J gene TRBJ1-2; the D gene is possibly TRBD1 (6 bases). Trimming removed 6 bases at V and 4 bases at J, with 12 bases between. The CDR3 runs to 13 residues. CDR3 loop: CASRRRDTYGYTF. The CDR3 coding sequence is TGTGCCAGCAGAAGACGGGACACCTATGGCTACACCTTC.

At least ten counts were recorded for this clonotype. The chain employs TRBV29-1 and TRBJ2-7, with 10 bases that match TRBD2. After removal of 6 bases from V and 4 bases from J, the junction contained 12 bases not matched to a gene. In germline, CDR1 is SQVTM, CDR2 ANQGSEA. This CDR3 has 15 residues. The CDR3 nucleotides read TGCAGCGTCTCTACGACTAGAGCGGGAGGGTACGAGCAGTACTTC. Its protein product is CSVSTTRAGGYEQYF.

To note about this clonotype: One end of the junction fails to match germline, which may point to a read error. The chain is built from TRBV6-6 and TRBJ1-3; D is ambiguous. In germline, CDR1 is MNHNY, CDR2 SVGAGI (reference sequence). The CDR3 loop spans 12 amino acids. The chain's CDR3 is CASSYGGNIIYF. DNA for the CDR3: TGTGCCAGCAGTTACGGTGGAAACATCATATATTTT.

This clonotype has just a few counts. The rearrangement joins TRBV5-4 to TRBJ2-3; D may be TRBD1 or TRBD2 (6 bases each). The germline V and J ends were trimmed by 4 bases and 6 bases, with 18 bases remaining between them. This CDR3 region has 15 residues. Germline CDR1 SGHNT, CDR2 YYREEE (reference sequence). The CDR3 reads CASSAGGHISDTQYF. CDR3 sequence (DNA): TGTGCCAGCAGCGCCGGGGGCCACATCAGCGATACGCAGTATTTT.

The chain has TRBV11-2 and TRBJ2-5; a possible D gene is TRBD1 (5 bases). The CDR3 spans 14 residues. Per the germline V gene, CDR1 is SGHAT and CDR2 is FQNNGV. With 5 bases removed from V and 5 bases from J, the gap between germline ends came to 15 bases. The CDR3 DNA reads as TGTGCCAGCAGCCCCCGTTGGTCAGGGGAGACCCAGTACTTC. Its translation: CASSPRWSGETQYF.

V and J are TRBV6-6 and TRBJ1-5; D gene uncertain. Germline loops: CDR1 MNHNY, CDR2 SVGAGI (reference sequence). The CDR3 runs 12 residues. The V end lost 6 bases, the J end lost 11 bases, and 14 bases lay between the germline ends. The CDR3 is CASSTTQGAQHF. CDR3 nucleotides: TGTGCCAGCAGCACCACTCAAGGAGCCCAGCATTTT.

The chain employs TRBV5-1 and TRBJ1-1; D call uncertain. CDR3 length equals 18 residues. The V end was cut by 1 base, the J end by 2 bases, with 21 bases between. Germline V lookup: CDR1 SGHRS, CDR2 YFSETQ. The CDR3 loop is CASSLRGLGYRTNTEAFF. For the CDR3, the DNA is TGCGCCAGCAGCTTGCGAGGTCTTGGGTACAGAACTAACACTGAAGCTTTCTTT.

The V call is TRBV2, the J call TRBJ2-2, with TRBD2 as a possible D gene (6 bases). The CDR3 is 16 amino acids. Trimming cost V 4 bases and J 4 bases, with 16 bases left between them. From germline, CDR1 is SNHLY and CDR2 FYNNEI. This CDR3 is CASSAALAQTTGELFF. Here the CDR3 DNA reads TGTGCCAGCAGTGCGGCTCTAGCGCAGACCACCGGGGAGCTGTTTTTT.

The chain combines TRBV5-1 with TRBJ2-7; possible D gene TRBD1, 5 bases. V was clipped by 4 bases and J by 5 bases, with 16 bases between them. The CDR3 runs to 14 residues. The V gene's germline CDR1 is SGHRS and CDR2 YFSETQ. The CDR3 reads CASSTDQGSNEQYF. DNA of the CDR3: TGCGCCAGCAGCACAGACCAGGGATCCAACGAGCAGTACTTC. Supplemented by reference TRBV5-1 and TRBJ2-7, the full variable domain reads KAGVTQTPRYLIKTRGQQVTLSCSPISGHRSVSWYQQTPGQGLQFLFEYFSETQRNKGNFPGRFSGRQFSNSRSEMNVSTLELGDSALYLCASSTDQGSNEQYFGPGTRLTVT.

The chain uses TRBV5-5 and TRBJ2-5; the D is unclear. This CDR3 spans 15 amino acids. Trimming stripped 1 base from V and 4 bases from J, with 14 bases between. Germline lookup yields CDR1 SGHKS and CDR2 YYEKEE (reference sequence). CDR3 nucleotide sequence: TGTGCCAGCAGCTTGACGTCAGCTTTGTTAGAGACCCAGTACTTC. This codes for CASSLTSALLETQYF.

The table lists this clonotype with many counts. V and J are TRBV18 and TRBJ1-6; D may be TRBD1 (6 bases). The germline V and J ends were trimmed by 3 bases and 8 bases, with 11 bases remaining between them. CDR1 and CDR2 from the germline V gene are KGHSH and LQKENI. The CDR3 extends over 14 amino acids. The CDR3 here is CASSPEGVYSPLHF. CDR3 bases: TGTGCCAGCTCACCGGAGGGGGTTTATTCACCCCTCCACTTT. Complete variable domain (other parts from reference TRBV18 and TRBJ1-6): NAGVMQNPRHLVRRRGQEARLRCSPMKGHSHVYWYRQLPEEGLKFMVYLQKENIIDESGMPKERFSAEFPKEGPSILRIQQVVRGDSAAYFCASSPEGVYSPLHFGNGTRLTVT.

The sample holds a few counts of this clonotype. In DNA, the CDR3 is TGTGCCATCAGCTTGACAGCGGGAAACAACTATGGCTACACCTTC. Its protein is CAISLTAGNNYGYTF. The chain recombines TRBV10-3 with TRBJ1-2; D is perhaps TRBD1 (5 bases). The CDR3 has 15 amino acids. The V end was cut by 6 bases, the J end by 2 bases, with 16 bases between. Germline V gene lookup returns CDR1 ENHRY and CDR2 SYGVKD.

The sample holds many counts of this clonotype. The chain carries TRBV12-3 or TRBV12-4 and TRBJ1-4; 7 nucleotides match TRBD1. With 5 bases clipped from V and 8 bases from J, the junction kept 8 bases outside the gene matches. This CDR3 is 14 amino acids long. CDR3 in amino acids: CASSKTGLGEKLFF. The CDR3, as DNA: TGTGCCAGCAGTAAGACAGGGCTGGGCGAAAAACTGTTTTTT.

This clonotype has more than one count but fewer than ten. CDR3 sequence (DNA): TGCGCCAGCAGCTTGCCTAGGGGCTCCTACAATGAGCAGTTCTTC. Residues: CASSLPRGSYNEQFF. The chain is built from TRBV5-1 and TRBJ2-1, with D perhaps matching TRBD1 (5 bases). V was cut by 1 base and J by 0 bases, with 8 bases left in between. The CDR3 consists of 15 residues. CDR1 SGHRS and CDR2 YFSETQ come from the germline V gene.

The chain links TRBV5-1 to TRBJ2-7; D is unclear. The germline V gene has CDR1 SGHRS and CDR2 YFSETQ. The germline V and J ends were trimmed by 4 bases and 4 bases, with 12 bases remaining between them. The CDR3 has 13 amino acids. CDR3 sequence (DNA): TGCGCCAGCAGCCCATCGGACGGGTACGAGCAGTACTTC. It translates to CASSPSDGYEQYF. The full variable domain, rest sourced from reference TRBV5-1 and TRBJ2-7, is KAGVTQTPRYLIKTRGQQVTLSCSPISGHRSVSWYQQTPGQGLQFLFEYFSETQRNKGNFPGRFSGRQFSNSRSEMNVSTLELGDSALYLCASSPSDGYEQYFGPGTRLTVT.

This chain joins TRBV4-1 and TRBJ1-6, with D possibly matching TRBD1 (6 bases). The V gene lost 4 bases and the J gene lost 0 bases, with 10 bases spanning the gap. Per the germline V gene, CDR1 is MGHRA and CDR2 is YSYEKL. This CDR3 contains 16 residues. Written as DNA, the CDR3 is TGCGCCAGCAGCCCAGACAGGAGCTCCTATAATTCACCCCTCCACTTT. This codes for CASSPDRSSYNSPLHF.

The genes are TRBV29-1 and TRBJ1-1; no definite D call. This CDR3 is 14 amino acids long. V shed 4 bases and J shed 0 bases, with 12 bases lying between them. The germline V gene encodes CDR1 SQVTM and CDR2 ANQGSEA. In DNA, the CDR3 is TGCAGCGTTGTATGGGGTTTTATGAACACTGAAGCTTTCTTT. It yields the protein CSVVWGFMNTEAFF.

This clonotype was detected ten times or more. The genes are TRBV11-2 and TRBJ1-4; D is unclear. V was shortened by 3 bases and J by 2 bases, with 10 bases between the two germline ends. The CDR3 spans 15 residues. Germline CDR1 and CDR2: SGHAT and FQNNGV. The CDR3 sequence is CASSLRGITNEKLFF. For the CDR3, the DNA is TGTGCCAGCAGCTTGAGAGGGATCACTAATGAAAAACTGTTTTTT.

This clonotype was counted at least ten times. This chain links TRBV21-1 with TRBJ2-1; TRBD1, the table's D call, lacks a check against the DNA. TRBV21-1 is flagged as a pseudogene. The CDR3 has 13 residues. The CDR3 region has the DNA TGTGCCAGCAGCAACCCCTACGGCCAGAAGCCGTTCTTC. This codes for CASSNPYGQKPFF.

This chain links TRBV12-3 or TRBV12-4 with TRBJ2-6; no definite D call. The V and J ends lost 5 bases and 0 bases respectively, with 8 bases between them. The CDR3 extends over 15 amino acids. DNA of the CDR3: TGTGCCAGCAGTGCGGTGTTCTCTGGGGCCAACGTCCTGACTTTC. Amino acid sequence: CASSAVFSGANVLTF.

This clonotype showed up many times. The CDR3 protein is CASRTGLKDTQYF. DNA for the CDR3: TGTGCCAGCAGGACGGGGCTGAAAGATACGCAGTATTTT. The chain couples TRBV12-3 or TRBV12-4 to TRBJ2-3, with D perhaps given as TRBD1 or TRBD2 (5 bases each). The CDR3 totals 13 residues. Trimming shortened V by 6 bases and J by 5 bases, and 12 bases separated the two germline ends.

This chain connects TRBV6-2 or TRBV6-3 to TRBJ2-1; D ambiguous. V was shortened by 6 bases and J by 7 bases, with 13 bases between the two germline ends. The CDR3 contains 13 residues. Germline V CDR1 and CDR2: MNHEY, SVGEGT. The CDR3 spells CASRPLAANEQFF. Written as DNA, the CDR3 is TGTGCCAGCAGACCTCTGGCGGCGAATGAGCAGTTCTTC.

The chain uses TRBV20-1 and TRBJ1-2, with TRBD1 matching over 7 bases. The CDR3 is made up of 15 amino acids. Trimming removed 5 bases from V and 0 bases from J; junction bases left unmatched: 9. CDR1 and CDR2 from the germline V gene are DFQATT and SNEGSKA (reference sequence). CDR3 nucleotide sequence: TGCAGTGCTGGGGAGGGGGGACAGTCTAACTATGGCTACACCTTC. Translating it yields CSAGEGGQSNYGYTF.